The rows below give T cell receptor beta chains drawn from one sample of a study of CD8 T cells in Susac syndrome. Via MiXCR, TCRdb re-called the immunoSEQ multiplex PCR reads, giving one row per CDR3 protein. Found here are 85,000 to 130,000 distinct CDR3 sequences, roughly 94% of them singletons; the top ten hold over 0.35%. The specimen was CD8+ T cells from PBMCs. Every receptor here comes from a human donor with Susac syndrome. CDR3s include the opening cysteine and the closing phenylalanine or tryptophan.

v_gene	j_gene	CDR3aa
TRBV4-2	TRBJ2-7	CASSHPGESYEQYF
TRBV25-1	TRBJ1-6	CASDASTGRRDSPLHF
TRBV18	TRBJ1-6	CASSWDGRLASPLHF
TRBV20-1	TRBJ2-3	CSAPGPPSTDTQYF
TRBV7-8	TRBJ1-2	CASSPGLTGPYGYTF
TRBV2	TRBJ2-2	CATPSPPGTMNTGELFF
TRBV5-4	TRBJ2-7	CASSLASGGVYEQYF
TRBV12-5	TRBJ2-1	CASGWGPDEQFF
TRBV5-6	TRBJ2-5	CASSFGTGSGFRETQYF
TRBV27	TRBJ1-1	CASSWTGGSPEAFF
TRBV25-1	TRBJ2-7	CASSEVGQGSYEQYF
TRBV23-1	TRBJ1-6	CASRVGRVNSPLHF
TRBV20-1	TRBJ2-3	CSARDRASGGVNTQYF
TRBV5-4	TRBJ2-5	CASSIPSPRGFQETQYF
TRBV18	TRBJ2-7	CASSPPARVPYEQYF
TRBV6-5	TRBJ2-7	CASSYGQFSYF
TRBV20-1	TRBJ1-2	CSAPRQGMDYGYTF
TRBV3-1	TRBJ2-7	CASSQEGDTTYEQYF
TRBV7-9	TRBJ1-1	CASSPQQGRLEAFF
TRBV3-1	TRBJ2-2	CASSQDVGTRWSGELFF
TRBV6-5	TRBJ1-1	CASSYSGTLMAEAFF
TRBV20-1	TRBJ1-2	CSATSTANYGYTF
TRBV21-1	TRBJ2-5	CASRIPGQGLPTQYF
TRBV7-8	TRBJ2-7	CASSPGTDIYEQYF
TRBV20-1	TRBJ2-4	CSATGLLAKNIQYF
TRBV2	TRBJ1-3	CAIEDVSSGNTIYF
TRBV20-1	TRBJ2-1	CSGDRGSYNEQFF
TRBV2	TRBJ1-2	CALAHRADGYTF
TRBV27	TRBJ2-7	CASSPTSGGSYEQYF
TRBV15	TRBJ2-7	CATSREGGGNEQYF
TRBV29-1	TRBJ1-1	CSAQGQGLTEAFF
TRBV7-9	TRBJ1-2	CASSLESSGYGYTF
TRBV9	TRBJ2-1	CASSSSGGGKQFF
TRBV5-8	TRBJ1-2	CTQQLGKQNGYTF
TRBV19	TRBJ1-6	CATRDQGSPLHF
TRBV4-2	TRBJ1-5	CASSQTGQGYQPQHF
TRBV20-1	TRBJ2-7	CSVRKEYEQYF
TRBV4-3	TRBJ2-7	CASSQEAAGGTYEQYF
TRBV9	TRBJ1-4	CASSGEGKLFF
TRBV20-1	TRBJ2-1	CSAKPRASGTDEQFF
TRBV12-3/TRBV12-4	TRBJ2-1	CASSFSGGNEQFF
TRBV5-1	TRBJ1-2	CASTGGAYGYTF
TRBV3-1	TRBJ2-1	CASSPLAGSSSYNEQFF
TRBV5-1	TRBJ1-2	CASSLWGSDDGYTF
TRBV13	TRBJ1-5	CASSQRGSNQPQHF
TRBV19	TRBJ1-2	CASSIDPQGRGYTF
TRBV5-1	TRBJ2-5	CASSSTTPVVQETQYF
TRBV6-6	TRBJ1-5	CASSRGYQPQHF
TRBV15	TRBJ2-1	CATSTRDFPYNEQFF
TRBV5-1	TRBJ2-1	CASSLTEGGRNEQFF
TRBV3-1	TRBJ2-7	CASSQERWTGFYEQYF
TRBV12-5	TRBJ1-2	CASGPADGYTF
TRBV5-1	TRBJ1-4	CASSDQDWGEKLFF
TRBV3-1	TRBJ2-7	CASSPGSGVYEQYF